What follows are 22 T cell receptor beta chains derived from one specimen sequenced in a study of T cells in Graves' hyperthyroidism and ophthalmopathy. Template material for amplifying TCR beta CDR3 regions consisted of RNA transcripts. HTBI primers were the set used in a first-round RT-PCR of the TCR CDR3. MiXCR was run by TCRdb on the multiplex PCR reads, yielding one entry per CDR3 protein. This table has hundreds of thousands of distinct CDR3 sequences, roughly 20% appearing once. What was sequenced was blood. These receptors came from a man younger than 40 with Graves' ophthalmopathy.

In regard to this clonotype: A much larger clone is a single base away; this may be a read error. The J gene is TRBJ2-3, the V gene TRBV11-2; no reliable D call. The assigned J gene may be wrong: the sequence end matches TRBJ1-5 better. This CDR3 has 13 amino acids. CDR1 and CDR2 from the germline V gene are SGHAT and FQNNGV. For the CDR3, the DNA is TGTGCCAGCAGCTTTCTCCCCACAGATACGCAGCATTTT. Protein product: CASSFLPTDTQHF.

V is TRBV12-5 and J is TRBJ2-7; 15 bases are shared with TRBD2. The ends lost 4 bases at V and 6 bases at J; junction bases unmatched: 13. This CDR3 is 18 amino acids long. From germline, CDR1 is LGHNT and CDR2 FRNRAP. The CDR3 region is CASGSQGTSGRTYCEQYF. DNA for the CDR3: TGTGCTAGTGGTTCCCAAGGGACTAGCGGGAGGACGTACTGCGAGCAGTACTTC.

The rearrangement joins TRBV3-1 to TRBJ2-3; 13 bases fit TRBD2. With V trimmed by 4 bases and J by 4 bases, 8 bases remained unmatched. The germline V gene has CDR1 LGHDT and CDR2 YNNKEL (reference sequence). The CDR3 runs 17 residues. CDR3 loop: CASSPLRLAGGPDTQYF. Written as DNA, the CDR3 is TGTGCCAGCAGCCCTCTCAGACTAGCGGGAGGCCCAGATACGCAGTATTTT.

As for this clonotype: Given a much more abundant clone one base away, this may be a read error. The CDR3 loop reads CVSAISYEQYF. For the CDR3, the DNA is TGTGTCAGCGCTATTTCCTACGAGCAGTACTTC. The chain combines TRBV28 with TRBJ2-7, with D hard to call. The germline gives CDR1 MDHEN, CDR2 SYDVKM. The CDR3 length is 11 residues. Full variable domain (missing parts from reference TRBV28 and TRBJ2-7): DVKVTQSSRYLVKRTGEKVFLECVQDMDHENMFWYRQDPGLGLRLIYFSYDVKMKEKGDIPEGYSVSREKKERFSLILESASTNQTSMYLCVSAISYEQYFGPGTRLTVT.

The chain uses TRBV3-1 and TRBJ2-1; 13 bases agree with TRBD2. Per germline, CDR1 LGHDT and CDR2 YNNKEL (reference sequence). The ends lost 0 bases at V and 3 bases at J; junction bases unmatched: 5. The CDR3 extends over 18 amino acids. For the CDR3, the DNA is TGTGCCAGCAGCCAAGACGGACTAGCGGGGGCCCACTACAATGAGCAGTTCTTC. Protein: CASSQDGLAGAHYNEQFF.

This sequence joins TRBV18 and TRBJ2-7; 12 bases match TRBD1. Per the germline V gene, CDR1 is KGHSH and CDR2 is LQKENI. This CDR3 contains 17 residues. Trimming at V came to 4 bases and at J to 0 bases, leaving 7 bases not matched to a gene. The DNA for the CDR3 is TGTGCCAGCTCACGGGAGGGGACAGGGGGCGCCTCCTACGAGCAGTACTTC. This codes for CASSREGTGGASYEQYF.

The sample holds a few counts of this clonotype. CDR3 DNA sequence: TGTGCCAGCAGCCACCGCCGAGGGGAGCAGTTCTTC. This sequence encodes CASSHRRGEQFF. This chain connects TRBV5-6 to TRBJ2-1; maybe TRBD2 (5 bases). Germline CDR1 reads SGHDT; CDR2 reads YYEEEE. The V end lost 4 bases, the J end lost 10 bases, and 12 bases lay between the germline ends. The CDR3 covers 12 residues.

This chain connects TRBV10-3 to TRBJ1-5, with 7 bases lining up with TRBD1. The J segment lost 5 bases and the V segment lost 6 bases, leaving 4 bases of the junction unmatched. Germline V gene data show CDR1 as ENHRY and CDR2 as SYGVKD. CDR3 length: 13 residues. CDR3 protein: CAIRDQGDQPQHF. The CDR3 coding sequence is TGTGCCATCAGGGACCAGGGGGATCAGCCCCAGCATTTT.

This chain uses TRBV12-3 or TRBV12-4 with TRBJ2-5; weak D call: TRBD1 (7 bases). The V and J ends lost 6 bases and 1 base respectively, with 18 bases between them. The CDR3 has 16 amino acids. In nucleotides, the CDR3 is TGTGCCAGCAGCCGGGACTCAGGGGGGCCCCAAGAGACCCAGTACTTC. As protein: CASSRDSGGPQETQYF.

This clonotype showed up just a few times. The gene calls are TRBV15 and TRBJ2-1; 12 bases are a match to TRBD2. The V gene's germline CDR1 is LNHNV and CDR2 YYDKDF (reference sequence). The CDR3 loop spans 15 amino acids. The V gene end was trimmed by 3 bases and the J gene end by 7 bases; junction bases not matched to a gene: 4. CDR3 in amino acids: CATSRDGTSGNEQFF. The CDR3 DNA reads as TGTGCCACCAGCAGGGACGGGACTAGCGGGAATGAGCAGTTCTTC. Looking up the rest from reference TRBV15 and TRBJ2-1 gives the full variable domain: DAMVIQNPRYQVTQFGKPVTLSCSQTLNHNVMYWYQQKSSQAPKLLFHYYDKDFNNEADTPDNFQSRRPNTSFCFLDIRSPGLGDTAMYLCATSRDGTSGNEQFFGPGTRLTVL.

The V call is TRBV20-1, the J call TRBJ2-1; no clear D gene. Germline V gene data show CDR1 as DFQATT and CDR2 as SNEGSKA (reference sequence). The CDR3 is made up of 14 amino acids. Trimming cost V 5 bases and J 3 bases, with 14 bases left between them. CDR3 DNA sequence: TGCAGTGCTTGGAAATCTGGCGTCTACAATGAGCAGTTCTTC. Translation gives CSAWKSGVYNEQFF.

This clonotype was picked up a small number of times. The chain recombines TRBV5-1 with TRBJ2-3; D call uncertain. The CDR3 spans 15 residues. Per the germline V gene, CDR1 is SGHRS and CDR2 is YFSETQ. V shed 4 bases and J shed 2 bases, with 14 bases lying between them. The CDR3 coding sequence is TGCGCCAGCAGCGGCTCTCGATCTCACACAGATACGCAGTATTTT. This translates into CASSGSRSHTDTQYF.

This chain connects TRBV7-9 to TRBJ2-7; D unresolved. This CDR3 contains 12 residues. Germline values: CDR1 SEHNR, CDR2 FQNEAQ (reference sequence). V dropped 1 base and J dropped 7 bases, with 8 bases sitting between them. The DNA of the CDR3 is TGTGCCAGCAGCTTAGTCCCGGATGAGCAGTACTTC. It encodes CASSLVPDEQYF.

The rearrangement joins TRBV20-1 to TRBJ2-2; 9 nucleotides align to TRBD1. J lost 1 base, V lost 1 base, and 4 bases had no gene match. Germline V gene sequence: CDR1 DFQATT, CDR2 SNEGSKA (reference sequence). The CDR3 consists of 16 residues. The CDR3 loop is CSARGRDRVNTGELFF. The CDR3 nucleotides read TGCAGTGCTAGAGGCCGGGACAGGGTGAACACCGGGGAGCTGTTTTTT.

This clonotype was counted a few times. V usage is TRBV27 and J usage is TRBJ2-1; 9 bases are shared with TRBD2. The CDR3 totals 14 residues. Germline CDR1 is MNHEY and CDR2 is SMNVEV (reference sequence). V shed 4 bases and J 5 bases; nucleotides not matched to a gene: 3. The CDR3 DNA follows: TGTGCCAGCAGTTCTAGCGGGGAAAACAATGAGCAGTTCTTC. Its protein product is CASSSSGENNEQFF.

Ten or more counts support this clonotype. V usage is TRBV3-1 and J usage is TRBJ1-1; D call uncertain. This CDR3 has 16 amino acids. The germline V and J ends were trimmed by 0 bases and 4 bases, with 15 bases remaining between them. Germline-derived CDR1 and CDR2 are LGHDT and YNNKEL (reference sequence). CDR3 bases: TGTGCCAGCAGCCAAGATCTGCCAACTCGGGGCACTGAAGCTTTCTTT. Its protein product is CASSQDLPTRGTEAFF.

The chain couples TRBV6-1 to TRBJ2-3; D is unclear. The J call may be incorrect, as the DNA end agrees better with TRBJ1-5. This CDR3 has 15 residues. Germline V lookup: CDR1 MNHNS, CDR2 SASEGT. Written as DNA, the CDR3 is TGTGCCAGCAGAGCTGTAGCGGGAGAGCTAGATACGCAGCATTTT. This codes for CASRAVAGELDTQHF.

This clonotype was seen only once. CDR3: CSVEEGMSTEAFF. The DNA of the CDR3 is TGCAGCGTTGAGGAGGGTATGAGCACTGAAGCTTTCTTT. The rearrangement uses TRBV29-1 and TRBJ1-1; D unclear. Germline V CDR1 and CDR2: SQVTM, ANQGSEA. The V and J ends lost 3 bases and 4 bases respectively, with 12 bases between them. CDR3 size: 13 residues.

The J gene is TRBJ1-1, the V gene TRBV15; D not resolved. This CDR3 spans 15 amino acids. Trimming cost V 0 bases and J 0 bases, with 8 bases left between them. Germline CDR1 LNHNV, CDR2 YYDKDF (reference sequence). CDR3 residues: CATSRDRQLNTEAFF. The CDR3 bases are TGTGCCACCAGCAGAGATAGGCAGCTGAACACTGAAGCTTTCTTT.

This sequence joins TRBV20-1 and TRBJ1-5; maybe TRBD1 (6 bases). The germline gives CDR1 DFQATT, CDR2 SNEGSKA (reference sequence). The CDR3 sequence is 16 residues long. V was cut by 6 bases and J by 0 bases, with 18 bases left in between. In nucleotides, the CDR3 is TGCAGTGCCCGAAAATCTGGACAGAGTAGCAATCAGCCCCAGCATTTT. Its translation: CSARKSGQSSNQPQHF.

This clonotype was found a few times. The J gene is TRBJ2-1, the V gene TRBV28; 9 positions agree with TRBD2. Losses at the gene ends were 2 bases for V and 2 bases for J; bases not matched to a gene: 22. Germline V lookup: CDR1 MDHEN, CDR2 SYDVKM. The CDR3 has 22 amino acids. Here the CDR3 reads CASSLILRLGGLLAGTYNEQFF. The CDR3 coding sequence is TGTGCCAGCAGTTTAATTCTCCGGCTAGGGGGCTTGCTAGCGGGGACCTACAATGAGCAGTTCTTC.

Comments on this clonotype: This clone may be a read error of a much larger clone one base away. This chain connects TRBV2 to TRBJ2-7; TRBD2 aligns across 9 bases. The CDR3 runs to 13 residues. With 3 bases clipped from V and 6 bases from J, the junction kept 3 bases outside the gene matches. Germline V lookup: CDR1 SNHLY, CDR2 FYNNEI. The CDR3 here is CASSDETSGEQYF. Here the CDR3 DNA reads TGTGCCAGCAGTGATGAGACTAGCGGCGAGCAGTACTTC.